These 2 T cell receptor beta chains share one sample of origin, sequenced in a study of regulatory T cells in long-lasting Graves disease. Time point in this sample: newly diagnosed GD, antithyroid drugs for less than 3 months. The TCR library used RNA extracted from PBMCs. HTBI primers from iRepertoire and Arm-PCR of CDR3 regions yielded the TCR beta libraries. From the multiplex PCR reads, TCRdb called clonotypes with MiXCR, one entry per CDR3 protein. Among 410,000 or so distinct CDR3 sequences listed, approximately 15% were seen once. These data also formed part of another study, on T cells in Graves' hyperthyroidism and ophthalmopathy.

This specimen was peripheral blood mononuclear cells (PBMCs), taken at new diagnosis, from a patient treated with antithyroid drugs. The receptors here all came from a woman in her thirties with Graves disease.

The chain couples TRBV20-1 to TRBJ2-6; 8 positions agree with TRBD2. The CDR3 totals 18 residues. With 0 bases clipped from V and 0 bases from J, the junction kept 7 bases outside the gene matches. Germline values: CDR1 DFQATT, CDR2 SNEGSKA (reference sequence). The CDR3 reads CSAREYSRGGSGANVLTF. The CDR3 region has the DNA TGCAGTGCTAGAGAGTATAGCCGGGGGGGCTCTGGGGCCAACGTCCTGACTTTC.

This clonotype was observed many times. The chain is built from TRBV28 and TRBJ2-3; 8 bases map to TRBD2. The V and J ends lost 6 bases and 6 bases, in that order; junction bases with no gene match: 11. Germline assignment: CDR1 MDHEN and CDR2 SYDVKM. This CDR3 has 15 amino acids. The CDR3 spells CASSNARLAMDTQYF. In DNA form, the CDR3 reads TGTGCCAGCAGCAATGCCCGACTAGCGATGGATACGCAGTATTTT.